Each of the 23 T cell receptor beta chains below was sequenced from the same sample in a study of T cell repertoires in cytomegalovirus infection. TCRdb passed the reads through MiXCR, listing each CDR3 protein once. The sample has around 260,000 distinct CDR3 sequences; around 9% are singletons. Specimen: PBMCs. These TCRs come from a human donor in good health (CMV status not recorded). Some clones in this sample may be carry-over from other donors' samples.

The table lists this clonotype with many counts. J is TRBJ2-7 and V is TRBV7-9; D may be TRBD1 (7 bases). Germline CDR1 and CDR2: SEHNR and FQNEAQ (reference sequence). With 5 bases removed from V and 1 base from J, the gap between germline ends came to 21 bases. The length of the CDR3 is 17 residues. As DNA, the CDR3 is TGTGCCAGCAGCCGAGTGGAGGGGGCGCGGAGGTCCTACGAGCAGTACTTC. It yields the protein CASSRVEGARRSYEQYF.

This chain uses TRBV14 with TRBJ1-4, with D maybe TRBD1 (5 bases). Germline V CDR1 and CDR2: SGHDN, FVKESK. The CDR3 is 14 residues long. Trimming left V 1 base short and J 5 bases short, with 8 bases between. CDR3 residues: CASSQVRGNEKLFF. The CDR3 DNA reads as TGTGCCAGCAGCCAAGTCCGGGGGAATGAAAAACTGTTTTTT.

This clonotype was observed many times. The chain couples TRBV7-2 to TRBJ1-2, with D unresolved. Germline assignment: CDR1 SGHTA and CDR2 FQGNSA. The CDR3 is 14 residues long. V lost 3 bases and J 0 bases, leaving 8 bases between the germline ends. CDR3 sequence reads: CASSFSSSNYGYTF. In nucleotides, the CDR3 is TGTGCCAGCAGCTTTTCCAGTTCTAACTATGGCTACACCTTC.

This clonotype was seen repeatedly, ten times or more. This chain joins TRBV7-2 and TRBJ2-3; TRBD1 matches at 8 bases. CDR1 is SGHTA and CDR2 is FQGNSA in the germline V gene. V was clipped by 7 bases and J by 5 bases; unmatched bases: 11. The CDR3 length is 15 residues. Here the CDR3 reads CASTRQGLPGDTQYF. CDR3 bases: TGTGCCAGCACAAGACAGGGGCTACCGGGAGATACGCAGTATTTT.

For this clonotype: At one of its ends the junction is not consistent with the germline gene, which may arise from a read error. The V call is TRBV10-2, the J call TRBJ2-1; 11 bases are shared with TRBD2. This CDR3 comprises 15 residues. CDR1 is WSHSY and CDR2 is SAAADI in the germline V gene. As DNA, the CDR3 is TGCGCCTGCAGACCCGGGACTAGCGGATACAATGAGCAGTTCTTC. Protein: CACRPGTSGYNEQFF.

Relative to its sample, this clonotype is medium-sized. The chain links TRBV7-2 to TRBJ1-1, with D possibly TRBD1 on 6 matching bases. V lost 3 bases and J lost 0, with 20 bases in between. This CDR3 has 18 residues. CDR1 and CDR2 (germline): SGHTA, FQGNSA. CDR3 DNA: TGTGCCAGCAGCTTGGGGCTCGGAGGGGGTAGGGTGAACACTGAAGCTTTCTTT. It encodes CASSLGLGGGRVNTEAFF.

This clonotype was recorded at least ten times. The chain uses TRBV7-2 and TRBJ2-7; no reliable D call. Germline V CDR1 and CDR2: SGHTA, FQGNSA. V lost 4 bases and J 3 bases, leaving 4 bases between the germline ends. The CDR3 loop spans 11 amino acids. The CDR3 loop is CASSSVYEQYF. DNA of the CDR3: TGTGCCAGCAGCTCTGTCTACGAGCAGTACTTC. The variable domain in full, with the rest retrieved from reference TRBV7-2 and TRBJ2-7, is GAGVSQSPSNKVTEKGKDVELRCDPISGHTALYWYRQSLGQGLEFLIYFQGNSAPDKSGLPSDRFSAERTGGSVSTLTIQRTQQEDSAVYLCASSSVYEQYFGPGTRLTVT.

The chain employs TRBV30 and TRBJ2-3, with D possibly being TRBD2 (5 bases). This CDR3 contains 15 residues. Germline-derived CDR1 and CDR2 are GTSNPN and SVGIG (reference sequence). V was cut by 0 bases and J by 2 bases, with 12 bases left in between. Here the CDR3 reads CAWSVPSGATDTQYF. The CDR3 DNA sequence: TGTGCCTGGAGTGTACCCAGCGGCGCCACAGATACGCAGTATTTT.

This clonotype was counted a few times. The chain links TRBV20-1 to TRBJ2-5; TRBD1 might be the D (5 bases). V lost 7 bases and J lost 0, with 15 bases in between. CDR1 is DFQATT, CDR2 SNEGSKA, per germline (reference sequence). The CDR3 runs to 14 residues. The CDR3 nucleotides are TGCAGTGTGAACCAGTGGACAAACCAAGAGACCCAGTACTTC. It is translated as CSVNQWTNQETQYF.

This clonotype was found many times. The chain joins TRBV7-6 to TRBJ2-1; the D is unclear. The germline CDR1 and CDR2 sequences are SGHVS and FNYEAQ. This CDR3 has 12 amino acids. Trimming cost V 4 bases and J 8 bases, with 9 bases left between them. The CDR3 here is CASSYRLDEQFF. DNA of the CDR3: TGTGCCAGCAGCTACAGATTGGATGAGCAGTTCTTC.

This clonotype was seen at least ten times. This chain links TRBV7-8 with TRBJ1-2; TRBD1 agrees at 9 bases. CDR3 size: 14 residues. V lost 3 bases and J lost 8; bases outside the gene matches: 7. Germline loops: CDR1 SGHVS, CDR2 FQNEAQ. The CDR3 reads CASSLQRQGEGYTF. CDR3 nucleotide sequence: TGTGCCAGCAGCTTGCAGCGACAGGGGGAAGGCTACACCTTC.

This clonotype showed up many times. The rearrangement joins TRBV19 to TRBJ1-5; 11 positions match TRBD1. V dropped 6 bases and J dropped 4; count of bases not matched to a gene: 5. Looked up from germline, CDR1 is LNHDA and CDR2 is SQIVND (reference sequence). The CDR3 consists of 15 residues. CDR3 residues: CASRRGQGVNQPQHF. The CDR3, as DNA: TGTGCCAGTAGGAGGGGACAGGGGGTAAATCAGCCCCAGCATTTT.

This sequence joins TRBV28 and TRBJ1-1, with TRBD1 as a possible D gene (5 bases). Per germline, CDR1 MDHEN and CDR2 SYDVKM. Between the trimmed V and J ends, which lost 6 bases and 3 bases, there was a span of 14 bases. The CDR3 has 14 amino acids. CDR3 sequence: CASRGGGSYTEAFF. DNA of the CDR3: TGTGCCAGCAGGGGGGGGGGGAGCTACACTGAAGCTTTCTTT.

At least ten counts were recorded for this clonotype. This sequence joins TRBV7-2 and TRBJ1-3; D is unresolved. V lost 3 bases, J lost 8 bases, and 14 bases lay in between. Germline CDR1 reads SGHTA; CDR2 reads FQGNSA. CDR3 length: 14 residues. CDR3 sequence: CASSLDPYQDTIYF. The CDR3 DNA sequence: TGTGCCAGCAGCTTGGATCCCTACCAAGACACCATATATTTT.

This clonotype came up many times. This chain joins TRBV7-2 and TRBJ2-7; possibly TRBD2 for D (6 bases). CDR3 length: 12 residues. Germline values: CDR1 SGHTA, CDR2 FQGNSA. The V gene lost 5 bases and the J gene lost 2 bases, with 7 bases spanning the gap. The CDR3 is CASSRTTYEQYF. The DNA for the CDR3 is TGTGCCAGCAGCCGGACTACCTACGAGCAGTACTTC.

This clonotype appeared a few times. This sequence joins TRBV7-2 and TRBJ2-7, with unresolved D. This CDR3 is built from 15 residues. V was pared by 1 base and J by 0 bases, with 10 bases between. Looked up from germline, CDR1 is SGHTA and CDR2 is FQGNSA. CDR3 sequence reads: CASSLERPFSYEQYF. In DNA, the CDR3 is TGTGCCAGCAGCTTAGAACGTCCGTTCTCCTACGAGCAGTACTTC.

At least ten counts were recorded for this clonotype. The rearrangement joins TRBV7-2 to TRBJ2-2, with no clear D. Looked up from germline, CDR1 is SGHTA and CDR2 is FQGNSA. This CDR3 region has 12 residues. Trimming shortened V by 5 bases and J by 5 bases, and 6 bases separated the two germline ends. The CDR3 nucleotides are TGTGCCAGCAGCCAAACTACCGGGGAGCTGTTTTTT. Amino acid sequence: CASSQTTGELFF.

This clonotype was seen repeatedly, ten times or more. The genes are TRBV7-2 and TRBJ2-7; no clear D gene. From germline, CDR1 is SGHTA and CDR2 FQGNSA. V gave up 1 base and J gave up 3 bases, with 16 bases separating them. The CDR3 is 16 amino acids. The CDR3 DNA is TGTGCCAGCAGCTTAGTGCCCGCCCCTGACCTCTACGAGCAGTACTTC. Amino acids: CASSLVPAPDLYEQYF.

J is TRBJ1-3 and V is TRBV28; perhaps TRBD1 as D (5 bases). V dropped 3 bases and J dropped 3 bases, with 9 bases sitting between them. This CDR3 contains 14 residues. The germline gives CDR1 MDHEN, CDR2 SYDVKM. CDR3: CASSFGGVGNTIYF. For the CDR3, the DNA is TGTGCCAGCAGTTTTGGGGGTGTTGGAAACACCATATATTTT.

This clonotype turned up a few times. The CDR3 reads CASSLSAPGNTIYF. The DNA for the CDR3 is TGTGCCAGCAGCCTCTCCGCGCCCGGAAACACCATATATTTT. The rearrangement uses TRBV28 and TRBJ1-3; D is unresolved. The CDR3 consists of 14 residues. With 6 bases removed from V and 4 bases from J, the gap between germline ends came to 13 bases. The germline gives CDR1 MDHEN, CDR2 SYDVKM.

Many counts were recorded for this clonotype. This rearrangement joins TRBV6-2 or TRBV6-3 to TRBJ1-1, with D unresolved. CDR1 is MNHEY and CDR2 is SVGEGT in the germline V gene. The CDR3 covers 15 residues. Trimming took off 2 bases at V and 2 bases at J, with 12 bases between the two ends. CDR3 region: CASSYHRSGNTEAFF. CDR3 nucleotide sequence: TGTGCCAGCAGTTACCACCGGTCGGGTAACACTGAAGCTTTCTTT.

This clonotype was seen many times. V and J are TRBV7-8 and TRBJ2-5; D gene uncertain. Germline lookup yields CDR1 SGHVS and CDR2 FQNEAQ. The CDR3 covers 15 residues. Trimming cost V 5 bases and J 1 base, with 14 bases left between them. The CDR3 loop reads CASSLQPGPQETQYF. As DNA, the CDR3 is TGTGCCAGCAGCCTCCAGCCAGGTCCCCAAGAGACCCAGTACTTC.

Worth noting for this clonotype: Relative to the germline gene, one junction end is altered; a read error may explain this. The chain uses TRBV28 and TRBJ1-5; D not certain. CDR1 and CDR2 (germline): MDHEN, SYDVKM. The CDR3 totals 15 residues. The chain's CDR3 is CASNLLGDGNQPQHF. In DNA, the CDR3 is TGTGCCAGCAATTTATTAGGAGACGGCAATCAGCCCCAGCATTTT.